Sequencing of this T cell receptor beta chain was carried out in a study of blood T cell repertoires in COVID-19. About this clone: Other DNA sequences in this sample translate to the same CDR3.

The germline CDR1 and CDR2 sequences are SGHTA and FQGNSA. V lost 2 bases and J lost 1; bases outside the gene matches: 1. There are 15 residues in the CDR3. In terms of age and location, participants ranged from roughly 18 to 100 years and lived in around 22 US areas. The table came from immunoSEQ multiplex PCR; TCRdb's copy has only in-frame clones and leaves some out. The table has about 430,000 clones, over 75% seen once; the top ten hold about 1.4%. The receptor comes from a woman younger than 30 who had been exposed to COVID-19. Sequenced sample: PBMCs or T cells enriched from blood (not recorded which). The chain links TRBV7-2 to TRBJ2-3, with TRBD2 identical over 9 bases. CDR3 sequence (DNA): TGTGCCAGCAGCTTAAGCGGGGGGCGCACAGATACGCAGTATTTT. Protein sequence: CASSLSGGRTDTQYF.